Below, one TCR beta chain is given with its context. Its cognate antigen has yet to be identified. No much larger clonotype is one base removed from it; base qualities were not supplied. From the cysteine through the phenylalanine, the CDR3 covers 14 amino acids. The CDR3 DNA has 42 bases and is translated from base 1. V loses 2 bases of germline sequence and J loses 5 bases, and the interval between the two ends is 12 bases. CDR1 and CDR2 are drawn from the germline V gene: MNHEY, SVGAGI. These data belong to a study of OX40 agonist ivuxolimab in advanced cancers. With regard to the full study: Ivuxolimab, which targeted the costimulatory receptor OX40 (CD134), was an agonistic, fully human IgG2 monoclonal antibody. Partial responses occurred in three dose-escalation patients: two with cutaneous melanoma and one with hepatocellular carcinoma. Peripheral TCRbeta sequencing was intended to test whether TCR sequence diversity was altered and clonal T-cell expansion was caused by ivuxolimab. Of the 52 patients in dose escalation, some 20 had hepatocellular carcinoma, about 15 had melanoma, 9 had renal cell carcinoma and 9 had head and neck cancer. A male proportion of about 79% and a mean age of around 60 years, ranging from 23 to 79, were recorded for the dose-escalation cohort. The monotherapy dose-escalation portion (N of about 52 patients) of the phase I ivuxolimab trial is reported in the paper. Intravenous ivuxolimab was administered to patients every 2 weeks at six dose levels: 0.01, 0.1, 0.3, 1.5, 3 and 10 mg/kg. Patients were allowed to have had prior anti-PD-1, anti-PD-L1 or anti-CTLA-4 therapy, and 40% to 45% of the dose-escalation patients had been treated with checkpoint inhibitors. General conclusions and limits of the study: The antigen specificity of the peripheral T cells that underwent clonal expansion was not determined. At doses from 0.1 to 3.0 mg/kg, clonal expansion was seen in both CD4+ and CD8+ blood T cells between baseline and week 6. In partial responders in the 0.1-3.0 mg/kg groups, normalized peripheral clonal expansion was found to be among the lowest, especially among CD8+ T cells. Low levels of normalized T-cell clonal expansion were also seen in some nonresponding patients. After ivuxolimab, expanded clones were on average more numerous among CD8+ T cells than among CD4+ T cells.

Patients with autoimmune disease history or receiving systemic immunosuppression were excluded from the trial. Peripheral blood for TCR sequencing was collected from all dose cohorts at baseline, on cycle 4 day 1, and on cycle 7 day 1. Samples were obtained from an open-label, multicenter, first-in-human phase I dose-escalation trial of ivuxolimab. Adults with locally advanced or metastatic head and neck squamous cell, hepatocellular, melanoma or renal cell carcinoma were enrolled in the trial. Before TCR sequencing, CD4+ T cells and CD8+ T cells from peripheral blood were sorted into separate populations. Genomic DNA was isolated from the sorted cells so that the TCRbeta CDR3 region could be sequenced. The immunoSEQ Assay was used for sequencing of TCRbeta CDR3 regions. The clones in this table, taken by TCRdb from immuneACCESS, are in-frame only. Not every clone is retained; where verified, under half of the shortfall comes from an unresolved V gene, and the cause of the rest is unknown. A total of about 58,000 clones appear in this sample, 83% of them only once. The leading ten clones occupy approximately 3.1% of the sample.

The sequence came from an adult with an advanced solid tumor such as melanoma, head and neck, liver or kidney cancer. The receptor chain draws on TRBV6-5 and TRBJ2-5, with a weak D call of TRBD1 (7 bases match). The specimen was CD4+ or CD8+ T cells sorted from blood, collected in a trial of the OX40 agonist ivuxolimab. The DNA sequence reads TGTGCCAGCAGTTACGGAGGGGGCGGGGAGACCCAGTACTTC. It translates to CASSYGGGGETQYF.